This T cell receptor (beta chain) was obtained from a study of blood T cell repertoires in COVID-19. Study-wide background: Acute and convalescent COVID-19 samples came from the United States, Italy and Spain. PBMCs, B-cell-depleted T cells, or T cells were the source of the cDNA or gDNA that made up the material.

Original handling: Estimated nucleated cell counts came from reference gene primer amplification. Method: immunoSEQ multiplex PCR; TCRdb's copy keeps in-frame clones and lacks some. V and J calls and clone size are given by that table; D and trimming were obtained from the DNA. The sample records 75,000 to 95,000 clones, 85% to 90% being singletons. Germline trimming cut 0 bases from V and 3 bases from J; bases unmatched to any gene: 3. CDR1 is SGHVS, CDR2 FQNEAQ, per germline. This CDR3 comprises 15 residues. The J gene is TRBJ1-2, the V gene TRBV7-8, with 8 nucleotides matching TRBD1. Sequenced sample: peripheral blood. The receptor comes from a human donor in a cohort sampled during active COVID-19. The CDR3 DNA reads as TGTGCCAGCAGCTTAGCCTCGACAGGGGACTATGGCTACACCTTC. It encodes CASSLASTGDYGYTF.